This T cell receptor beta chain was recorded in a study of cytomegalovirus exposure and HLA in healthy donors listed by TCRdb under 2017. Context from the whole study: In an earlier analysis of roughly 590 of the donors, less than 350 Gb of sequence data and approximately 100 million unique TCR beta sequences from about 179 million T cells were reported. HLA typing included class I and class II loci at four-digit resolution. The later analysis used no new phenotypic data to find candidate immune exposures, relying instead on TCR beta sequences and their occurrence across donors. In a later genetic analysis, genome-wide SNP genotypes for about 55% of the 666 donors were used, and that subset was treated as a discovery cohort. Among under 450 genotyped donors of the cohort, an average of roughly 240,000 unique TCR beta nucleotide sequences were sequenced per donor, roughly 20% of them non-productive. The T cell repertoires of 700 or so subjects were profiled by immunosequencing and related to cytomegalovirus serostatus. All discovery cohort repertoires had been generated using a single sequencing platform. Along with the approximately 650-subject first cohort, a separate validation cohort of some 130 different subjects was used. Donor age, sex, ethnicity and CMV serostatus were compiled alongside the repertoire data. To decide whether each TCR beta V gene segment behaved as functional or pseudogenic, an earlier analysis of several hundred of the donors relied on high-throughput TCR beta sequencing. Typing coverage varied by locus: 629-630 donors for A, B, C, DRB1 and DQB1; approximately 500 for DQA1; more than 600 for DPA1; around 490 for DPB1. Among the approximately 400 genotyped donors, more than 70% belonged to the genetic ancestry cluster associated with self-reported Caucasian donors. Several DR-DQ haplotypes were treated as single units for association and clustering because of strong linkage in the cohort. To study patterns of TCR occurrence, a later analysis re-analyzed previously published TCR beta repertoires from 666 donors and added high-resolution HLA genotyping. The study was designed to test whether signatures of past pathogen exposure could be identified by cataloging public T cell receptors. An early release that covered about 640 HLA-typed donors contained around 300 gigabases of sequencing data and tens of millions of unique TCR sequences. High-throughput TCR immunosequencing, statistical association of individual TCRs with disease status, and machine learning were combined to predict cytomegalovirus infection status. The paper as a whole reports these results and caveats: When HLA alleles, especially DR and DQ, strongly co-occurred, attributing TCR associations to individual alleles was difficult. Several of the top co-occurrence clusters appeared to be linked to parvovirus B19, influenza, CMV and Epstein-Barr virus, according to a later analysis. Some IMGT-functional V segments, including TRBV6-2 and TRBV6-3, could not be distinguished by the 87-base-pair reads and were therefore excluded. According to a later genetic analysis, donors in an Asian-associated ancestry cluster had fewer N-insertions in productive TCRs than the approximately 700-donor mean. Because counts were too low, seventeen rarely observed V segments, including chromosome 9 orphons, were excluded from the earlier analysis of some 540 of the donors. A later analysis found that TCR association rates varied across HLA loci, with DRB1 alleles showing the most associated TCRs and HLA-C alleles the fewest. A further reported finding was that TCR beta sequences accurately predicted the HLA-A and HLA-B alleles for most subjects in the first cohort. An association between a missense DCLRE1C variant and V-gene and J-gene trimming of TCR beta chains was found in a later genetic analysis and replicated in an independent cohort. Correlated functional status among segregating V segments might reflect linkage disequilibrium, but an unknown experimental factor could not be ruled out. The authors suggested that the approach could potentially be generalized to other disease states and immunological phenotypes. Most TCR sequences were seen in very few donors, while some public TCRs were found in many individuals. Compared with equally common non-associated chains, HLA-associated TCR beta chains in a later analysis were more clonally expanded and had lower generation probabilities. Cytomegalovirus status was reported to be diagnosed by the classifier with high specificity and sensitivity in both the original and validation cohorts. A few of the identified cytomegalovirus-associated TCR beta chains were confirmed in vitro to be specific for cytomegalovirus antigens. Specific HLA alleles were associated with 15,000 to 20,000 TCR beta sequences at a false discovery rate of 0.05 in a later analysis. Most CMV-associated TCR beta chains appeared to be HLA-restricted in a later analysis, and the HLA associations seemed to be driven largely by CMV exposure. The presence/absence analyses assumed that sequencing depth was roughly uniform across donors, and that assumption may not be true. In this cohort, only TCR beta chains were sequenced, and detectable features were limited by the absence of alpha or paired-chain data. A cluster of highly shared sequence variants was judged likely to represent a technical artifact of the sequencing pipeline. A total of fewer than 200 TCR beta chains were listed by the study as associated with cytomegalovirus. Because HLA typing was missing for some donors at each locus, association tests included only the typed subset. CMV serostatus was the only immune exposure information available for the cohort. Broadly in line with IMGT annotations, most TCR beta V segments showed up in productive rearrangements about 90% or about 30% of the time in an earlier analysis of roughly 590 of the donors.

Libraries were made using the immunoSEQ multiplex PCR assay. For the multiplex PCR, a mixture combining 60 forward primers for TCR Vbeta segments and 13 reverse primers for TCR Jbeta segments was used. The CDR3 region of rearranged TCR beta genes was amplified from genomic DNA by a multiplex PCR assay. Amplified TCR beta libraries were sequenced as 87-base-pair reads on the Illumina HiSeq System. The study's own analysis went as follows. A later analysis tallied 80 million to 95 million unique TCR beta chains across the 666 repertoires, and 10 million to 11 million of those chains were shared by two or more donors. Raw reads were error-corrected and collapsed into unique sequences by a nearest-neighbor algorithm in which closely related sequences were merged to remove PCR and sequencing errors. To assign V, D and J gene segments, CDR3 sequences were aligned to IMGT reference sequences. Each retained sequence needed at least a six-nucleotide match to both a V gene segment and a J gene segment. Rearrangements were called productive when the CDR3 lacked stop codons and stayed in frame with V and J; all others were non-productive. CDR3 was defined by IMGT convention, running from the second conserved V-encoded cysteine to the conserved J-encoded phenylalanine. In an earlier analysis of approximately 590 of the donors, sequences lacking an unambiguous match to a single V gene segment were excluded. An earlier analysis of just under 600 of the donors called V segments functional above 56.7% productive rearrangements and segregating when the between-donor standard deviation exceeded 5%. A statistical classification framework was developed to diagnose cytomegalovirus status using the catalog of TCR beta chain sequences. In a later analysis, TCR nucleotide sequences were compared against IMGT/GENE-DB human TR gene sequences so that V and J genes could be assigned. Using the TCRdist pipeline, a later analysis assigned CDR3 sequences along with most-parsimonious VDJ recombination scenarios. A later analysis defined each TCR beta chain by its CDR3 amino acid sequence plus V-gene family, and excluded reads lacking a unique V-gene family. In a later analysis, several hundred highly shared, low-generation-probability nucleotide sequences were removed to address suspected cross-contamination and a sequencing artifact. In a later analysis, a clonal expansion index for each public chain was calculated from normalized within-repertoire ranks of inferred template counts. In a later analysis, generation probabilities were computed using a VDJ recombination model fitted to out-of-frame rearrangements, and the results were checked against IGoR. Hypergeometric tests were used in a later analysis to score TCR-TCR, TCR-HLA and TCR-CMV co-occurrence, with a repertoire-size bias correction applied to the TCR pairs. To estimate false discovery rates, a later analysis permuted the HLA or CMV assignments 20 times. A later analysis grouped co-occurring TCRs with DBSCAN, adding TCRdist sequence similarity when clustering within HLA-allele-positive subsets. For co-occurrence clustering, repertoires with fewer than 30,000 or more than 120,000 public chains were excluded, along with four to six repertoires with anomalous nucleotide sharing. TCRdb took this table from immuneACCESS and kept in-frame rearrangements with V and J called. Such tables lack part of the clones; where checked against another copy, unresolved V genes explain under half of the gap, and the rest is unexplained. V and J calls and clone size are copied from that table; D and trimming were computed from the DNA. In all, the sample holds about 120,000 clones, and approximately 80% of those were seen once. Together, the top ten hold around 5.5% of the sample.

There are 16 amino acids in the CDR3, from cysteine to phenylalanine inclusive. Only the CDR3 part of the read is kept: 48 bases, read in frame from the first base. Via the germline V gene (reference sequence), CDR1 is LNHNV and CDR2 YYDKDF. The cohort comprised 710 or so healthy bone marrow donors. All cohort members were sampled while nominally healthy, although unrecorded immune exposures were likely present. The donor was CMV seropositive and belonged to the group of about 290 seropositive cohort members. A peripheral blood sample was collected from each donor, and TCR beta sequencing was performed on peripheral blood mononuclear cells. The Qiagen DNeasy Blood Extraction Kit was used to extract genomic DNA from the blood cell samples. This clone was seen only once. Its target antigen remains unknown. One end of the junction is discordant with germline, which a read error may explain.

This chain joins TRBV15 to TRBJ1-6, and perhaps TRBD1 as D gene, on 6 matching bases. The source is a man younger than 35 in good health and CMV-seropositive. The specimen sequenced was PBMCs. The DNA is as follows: TGTGCCACCAGCAGGGGTGACAGGTCCTATAATTCACCCCTCTACTTT. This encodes CATSRGDRSYNSPLYF.